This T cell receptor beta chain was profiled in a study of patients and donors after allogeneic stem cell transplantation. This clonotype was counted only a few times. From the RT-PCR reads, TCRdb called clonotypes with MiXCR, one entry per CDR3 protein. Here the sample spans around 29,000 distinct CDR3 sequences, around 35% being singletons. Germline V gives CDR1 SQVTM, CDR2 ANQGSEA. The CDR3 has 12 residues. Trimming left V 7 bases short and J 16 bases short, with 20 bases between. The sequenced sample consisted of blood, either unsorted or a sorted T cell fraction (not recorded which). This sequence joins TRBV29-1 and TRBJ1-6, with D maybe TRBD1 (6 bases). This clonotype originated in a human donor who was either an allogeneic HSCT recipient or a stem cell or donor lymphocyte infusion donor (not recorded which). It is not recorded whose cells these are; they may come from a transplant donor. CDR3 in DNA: TGCAGCGCCTCCCTTGGGGGACACCCTCTCCACTTT. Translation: CSASLGGHPLHF.